The 25 T cell receptor beta chains listed next were all sequenced from one sample in a study of T cells in Graves' hyperthyroidism and ophthalmopathy. Amplification yielded TCR beta CDR3 regions, with RNA transcripts as the source. When the TCR CDR3 underwent first-round RT-PCR, the HTBI primer set was used. MiXCR, applied by TCRdb to the multiplex PCR reads, yields one record per CDR3 protein. Of approximately 610,000 distinct CDR3 sequences in the sample, roughly 14% were seen once. The specimen sequenced was blood. The origin of the receptors is a woman aged 40 to 55 with Graves' ophthalmopathy.

V and J are TRBV5-4 and TRBJ2-5, with D hard to call. Trimming left V 3 bases short and J 0 bases short, with 9 bases between. Germline CDR1 reads SGHNT; CDR2 reads YYREEE (reference sequence). CDR3 length: 14 amino acids. The CDR3 nucleotides read TGTGCCAGCAGCTCACACCCGGACCAAGAGACCCAGTACTTC. It encodes CASSSHPDQETQYF.

This chain connects TRBV4-3 to TRBJ2-5; D is uncertain. The CDR3 has 13 residues. Germline CDR1 reads LGHNA; CDR2 reads YSLEER. V lost 0 bases to trimming and J lost 5 bases, with 7 bases between them. The CDR3 bases are TGCGCCAGCAGCCAAGATTTTAGGGAGACCCAGTACTTC. This codes for CASSQDFRETQYF.

J is TRBJ2-7 and V is TRBV6-2 or TRBV6-3, with no clear D. Germline V lookup: CDR1 MNHEY, CDR2 SVGEGT. The V and J ends lost 5 bases and 5 bases respectively, with 22 bases between them. The CDR3 runs to 16 residues. The CDR3 spells CASSPQRMGLWNEQYF. In nucleotides, the CDR3 is TGTGCCAGCAGTCCCCAACGTATGGGCCTTTGGAACGAGCAGTACTTC.

This clonotype has ten or more counts. The V and J genes are TRBV7-2 and TRBJ2-7; 12 nucleotides line up with TRBD2. The CDR3 has 16 amino acids. The junction had 9 bases not matched to a gene; V was cut back by 2 bases and J by 7 bases. Germline V gives CDR1 SGHTA, CDR2 FQGNSA. DNA of the CDR3: TGTGCCAGCAGCTTAAGCGGGCTAGCGGGAGGGGGAGAGCAGTACTTC. Amino acid sequence: CASSLSGLAGGGEQYF.

The V and J genes are TRBV4-1 and TRBJ1-2; the match to TRBD1 covers 8 bases. V was clipped by 3 bases and J by 5 bases; unmatched bases: 5. This CDR3 contains 14 residues. Germline values: CDR1 MGHRA, CDR2 YSYEKL. The CDR3: CASSHPQGGYGYTF. CDR3 nucleotide sequence: TGCGCCAGCAGCCATCCACAGGGGGGATATGGCTACACCTTC.

At least ten counts were recorded for this clonotype. The V call is TRBV5-8, the J call TRBJ1-2; D is undetermined. This CDR3 comprises 13 residues. Germline CDR1 SGHTS, CDR2 YDEGEE. V gave up 0 bases and J gave up 8 bases, with 11 bases separating them. The CDR3 region is CASSLALPRGYTF. Here the CDR3 DNA reads TGTGCCAGCAGCTTGGCCTTACCGAGGGGCTACACCTTC.

This clonotype was seen only a few times. As DNA, the CDR3 is TGCGCCAGCAGCACAGAAGGACTTCCGAGCTCTGGAAACACCATATATTTT. The encoded protein is CASSTEGLPSSGNTIYF. This chain links TRBV4-1 with TRBJ1-3; D remains ambiguous. The CDR3 loop spans 17 amino acids. Germline-derived CDR1 and CDR2 are MGHRA and YSYEKL. The V end was cut by 5 bases, the J end by 0 bases, with 17 bases between.

This clonotype was detected ten times or more. This chain links TRBV11-2 with TRBJ2-5, with TRBD2 identical over 9 bases. Germline CDR1 is SGHAT and CDR2 is FQNNGV. Germline trimming cut 5 bases from V and 4 bases from J; bases unmatched to any gene: 8. CDR3 length: 15 residues. The CDR3 loop reads CASSRTTSGVETQYF. CDR3 coding DNA: TGTGCCAGCAGCCGAACGACTAGCGGCGTAGAGACCCAGTACTTC.

This clonotype was detected ten times or more. The chain combines TRBV11-3 with TRBJ2-5; D ambiguous. The length of the CDR3 is 15 residues. V was shortened by 5 bases and J by 1 base, with 14 bases between the two germline ends. Germline CDR1 reads SGHNT; CDR2 reads YENEEA. CDR3 nucleotides: TGTGCCAGCAGCCCAATAGTGGGTGTCCAAGAGACCCAGTACTTC. Amino acids: CASSPIVGVQETQYF.

This clonotype was observed at least ten times. This CDR3 is CASSPGTGGHYGYTF. For the CDR3, the DNA is TGTGCCAGTAGTCCGGGGACAGGGGGGCACTATGGCTACACCTTC. The rearrangement joins TRBV19 to TRBJ1-2; 11 bases agree with TRBD1. The germline V gene has CDR1 LNHDA and CDR2 SQIVND (reference sequence). The junction had 5 bases not matched to a gene; V was cut back by 5 bases and J by 3 bases. This CDR3 has 15 residues.

Ten or more counts support this clonotype. The rearrangement joins TRBV28 to TRBJ1-1; 9 bases agree with TRBD1. J gave up 1 base and V 5 bases, and 8 bases lay outside the gene matches. Germline V CDR1 and CDR2: MDHEN, SYDVKM. The CDR3 runs to 16 residues. The CDR3 is CASSPPGTGRNTEAFF. DNA for the CDR3: TGTGCCAGCAGTCCACCCGGGACAGGGAGGAACACTGAAGCTTTCTTT. Full variable domain (remainder filled in from reference TRBV28 and TRBJ1-1): DVKVTQSSRYLVKRTGEKVFLECVQDMDHENMFWYRQDPGLGLRLIYFSYDVKMKEKGDIPEGYSVSREKKERFSLILESASTNQTSMYLCASSPPGTGRNTEAFFGQGTRLTVV.

This clonotype is a singleton in its sample. This chain joins TRBV18 and TRBJ1-5; TRBD1 agrees at 7 bases. After removal of 3 bases from V and 3 bases from J, the junction contained 11 bases not matched to a gene. Germline assignment: CDR1 KGHSH and CDR2 LQKENI. The CDR3 loop spans 17 amino acids. CDR3 in DNA: TGTGCCAGCTCACCTTACGACAGGGCAGTTGCCAATCAGCCCCAGCATTTT. As protein: CASSPYDRAVANQPQHF.

This clonotype was counted ten times or more. The gene calls are TRBV9 and TRBJ2-7; D gene uncertain. Trimming removed 1 base at V and 1 base at J, with 9 bases between. Germline assignment: CDR1 SGDLS and CDR2 YYNGEE. The CDR3 sequence is 14 residues long. The CDR3 sequence: CASSVRADSYEQYF. CDR3 DNA sequence: TGTGCCAGCAGCGTACGAGCAGATTCCTACGAGCAGTACTTC.

In this sample, this clonotype turned up many times. The chain employs TRBV12-3 or TRBV12-4 and TRBJ1-1; TRBD1 aligns across 7 bases. The CDR3 has 15 residues. The ends lost 4 bases at V and 0 bases at J; junction bases unmatched: 5. CDR3 nucleotide sequence: TGTGCCAGCAGTTCCCAGGGACAGATGAACACTGAAGCTTTCTTT. This codes for CASSSQGQMNTEAFF.

Ten or more counts support this clonotype. V and J are TRBV20-1 and TRBJ1-2, with TRBD1 as a possible D gene (5 bases). V was clipped by 0 bases and J by 6 bases, with 11 bases between them. Germline values: CDR1 DFQATT, CDR2 SNEGSKA (reference sequence). The CDR3 runs 13 residues. The CDR3 sequence is CSARDFREDGYTF. CDR3 coding DNA: TGCAGTGCTAGAGATTTCAGGGAGGATGGCTACACCTTC.

This clonotype was seen at least ten times. The V and J genes are TRBV12-3 or TRBV12-4 and TRBJ1-6; TRBD1 might be the D (6 bases). The CDR3 covers 15 residues. V dropped 5 bases and J dropped 2 bases, with 10 bases sitting between them. The CDR3 DNA follows: TGTGCCAGCAGTCCCCGGACAGCCTATAATTCACCCCTCCACTTT. Its translation: CASSPRTAYNSPLHF.

V gene TRBV11-2 combines with J gene TRBJ2-7, with 7 bases lining up with TRBD2. J was trimmed by 2 bases and V by 5 bases; bases with no gene match: 9. Germline-derived CDR1 and CDR2 are SGHAT and FQNNGV. The CDR3 covers 15 residues. CDR3 in DNA: TGTGCCAGCAGCCCTAATAGCGGGTTGCCCTACGAGCAGTACTTC. This codes for CASSPNSGLPYEQYF.

The sample holds many counts of this clonotype. This chain links TRBV20-1 with TRBJ2-5; a possible D gene is TRBD2 (5 bases). Trimming removed 5 bases at V and 7 bases at J, with 14 bases between. Germline CDR1 reads DFQATT; CDR2 reads SNEGSKA (reference sequence). This CDR3 region has 12 residues. The DNA of the CDR3 is TGCAGTGCTCCTGATAGGGCGGGGACCCAGTACTTC. Translation: CSAPDRAGTQYF.

This clonotype was observed a few times. This chain joins TRBV11-1 and TRBJ1-1; D perhaps matches TRBD1 (6 bases). This CDR3 has 16 amino acids. V was trimmed by 4 bases and J by 1 base, leaving 16 bases between them. Germline-derived CDR1 and CDR2 are SGHAT and FQDESV (reference sequence). The CDR3: CASSCVERDKNTEAFF. The CDR3, as DNA: TGTGCCAGCAGCTGTGTGGAACGGGACAAGAACACTGAAGCTTTCTTT.

This clonotype was seen more than once but under ten times. The V call is TRBV7-9, the J call TRBJ2-7; D is possibly TRBD1 or TRBD2 (5 bases each). Per the germline V gene, CDR1 is SEHNR and CDR2 is FQNEAQ (reference sequence). The CDR3 spans 14 residues. V was trimmed by 5 bases and J by 7 bases, leaving 18 bases between them. The CDR3 sequence: CASSRSDTLEEQYF. The CDR3, as DNA: TGTGCCAGCAGCCGATCGGACACACTAGAGGAGCAGTACTTC.

This clonotype was picked up many times. This chain joins TRBV6-5 and TRBJ2-7; D may be TRBD1 (5 bases). The length of the CDR3 is 13 residues. CDR1 MNHEY and CDR2 SVGAGI come from the germline V gene. V was cut by 7 bases and J by 4 bases, with 14 bases left in between. CDR3 DNA sequence: TGTGCCAGCATACTAAACCAGGGTTACGAGCAGTACTTC. It encodes CASILNQGYEQYF.

This clonotype has a count of ten or more. CDR3 DNA sequence: TGTGCCAGCACTCCTTCACAGGGGAGAGAGCAGTACTTC. Its translation is CASTPSQGREQYF. The chain carries TRBV6-1 and TRBJ2-7, with 7 bases identical to TRBD1. Germline V CDR1 and CDR2: MNHNS, SASEGT. This CDR3 is 13 amino acids long. With 7 bases clipped from V and 7 bases from J, the junction kept 10 bases outside the gene matches.

The sample holds many counts of this clonotype. The chain recombines TRBV2 with TRBJ1-1; possibly TRBD1 for D (6 bases). Trimming took off 5 bases at V and 8 bases at J, with 18 bases between the two ends. Germline CDR1 is SNHLY and CDR2 is FYNNEI. The CDR3 length is 14 residues. The CDR3 is CASSKGQTLTEAFF. CDR3 bases: TGTGCCAGCAGTAAGGGACAAACGTTGACAGAAGCTTTCTTT.

The chain carries TRBV28 and TRBJ2-7; D could derive from TRBD1 or TRBD2 (6 bases each). Germline V gene sequence: CDR1 MDHEN, CDR2 SYDVKM. CDR3 length: 14 amino acids. Deletions cut 0 bases from V and 4 bases from J, with 10 bases between. DNA for the CDR3: TGTGCCAGCAGTTTATGGGGGGGCGGGTACGAGCAGTACTTC. This codes for CASSLWGGGYEQYF.

The V gene is TRBV14, the J gene TRBJ2-5; 7 nucleotides align to TRBD1. With V trimmed by 2 bases and J by 5 bases, 5 bases remained unmatched. This CDR3 spans 14 amino acids. In germline, CDR1 is SGHDN, CDR2 FVKESK. The CDR3 DNA follows: TGTGCCAGCAGCCAAACAGGGGATGTCGAGACCCAGTACTTC. Protein: CASSQTGDVETQYF.